Below, one TCR beta chain is given with its context. Time point in this sample: patch test 1, 2 weeks after DPC sensitization. The treatment here: therapeutic diphenylcyclopropenone sensitization with weekly scalp DPC. Each patch test followed a blood draw. This sample is drawn from a study of human T cells and chemical hapten exposure. Germline CDR1 reads LGHNA; CDR2 reads YNFKEQ. This CDR3 has 15 residues. Deletions cut 0 bases from V and 1 base from J, with 9 bases between. It was the library that attached unique molecular identifiers to individual cDNA molecules. TCRdb recomputed calls from the RACE reads with MiXCR, one row per CDR3 protein. The sample contains some 120,000 distinct CDR3 sequences, about 12% of which appear only once.

The clonotype originates from a woman in her fifties or sixties with alopecia areata. Some clones in this sample may be carry-over from other donors' samples. The material sequenced was whole blood, taken in connection with sensitization to the hapten diphenylcyclopropenone (DPC). V gene TRBV4-2 combines with J gene TRBJ1-1; unclear D gene. CDR3 DNA sequence: TGTGCCAGCAGCCAAGAGTCGGACGGGAACACTGAAGCTTTCTTT. It encodes CASSQESDGNTEAFF.